This paragraph covers one T cell receptor (beta chain) sequence. TCRdb keeps only in-frame clones here, not all; method: immunoSEQ multiplex PCR. The sample has roughly 120,000 clones; about 86% are singletons. The CDR3 length is 15 residues. Unmatched junction bases numbered 5, after V lost 2 bases and J lost 3 bases. Per germline, CDR1 MDHEN and CDR2 SYDVKM. The data originate from a study of T cell responses to AZD1222 COVID-19 vaccine. Sequenced material: peripheral blood, taken 28 days after the second AZD1222 dose. The chain combines TRBV28 with TRBJ2-5; the match to TRBD2 covers 8 bases. The receptor comes from an adult who received the AZD1222 COVID-19 vaccine. CDR3 nucleotides: TGTGCCAGCAGTTTACAAACTAGCGGTAAAGAGACCCAGTACTTC. It specifies CASSLQTSGKETQYF.